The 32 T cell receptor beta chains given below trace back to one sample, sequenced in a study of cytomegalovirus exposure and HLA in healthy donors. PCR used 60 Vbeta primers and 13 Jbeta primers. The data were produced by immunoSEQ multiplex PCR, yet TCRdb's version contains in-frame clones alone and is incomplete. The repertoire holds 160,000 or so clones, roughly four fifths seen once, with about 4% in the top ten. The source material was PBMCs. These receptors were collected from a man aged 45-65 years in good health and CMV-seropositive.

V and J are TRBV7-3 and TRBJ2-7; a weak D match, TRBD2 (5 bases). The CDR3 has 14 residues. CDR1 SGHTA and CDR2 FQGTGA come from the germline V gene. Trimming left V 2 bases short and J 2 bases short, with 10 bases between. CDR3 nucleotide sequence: TGTGCCAGCAGCTTAGCGGCCGGGGCCTACGAGCAGTACTTC. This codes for CASSLAAGAYEQYF.

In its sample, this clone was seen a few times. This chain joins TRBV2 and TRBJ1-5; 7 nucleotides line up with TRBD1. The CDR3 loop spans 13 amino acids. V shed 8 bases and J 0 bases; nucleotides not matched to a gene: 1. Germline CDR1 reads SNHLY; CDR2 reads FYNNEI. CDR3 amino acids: CASGTVSNQPQHF. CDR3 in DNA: TGTGCCAGCGGGACAGTTAGCAATCAGCCCCAGCATTTT.

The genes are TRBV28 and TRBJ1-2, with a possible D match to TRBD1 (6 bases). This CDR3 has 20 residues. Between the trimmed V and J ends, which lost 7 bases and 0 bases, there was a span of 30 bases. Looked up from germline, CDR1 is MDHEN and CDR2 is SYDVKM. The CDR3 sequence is CASTFGTIAPQGNSNYGYTF. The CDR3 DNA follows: TGTGCCAGCACCTTTGGGACAATCGCCCCTCAGGGAAACTCTAACTATGGCTACACCTTC.

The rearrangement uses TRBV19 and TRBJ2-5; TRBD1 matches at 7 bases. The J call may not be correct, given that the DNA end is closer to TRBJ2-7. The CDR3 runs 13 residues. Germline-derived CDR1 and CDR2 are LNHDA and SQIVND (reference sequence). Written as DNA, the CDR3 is TGTGCCAGTAGTTCTACAGGGGCCTACGAGCAGTACTTC. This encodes CASSSTGAYEQYF.

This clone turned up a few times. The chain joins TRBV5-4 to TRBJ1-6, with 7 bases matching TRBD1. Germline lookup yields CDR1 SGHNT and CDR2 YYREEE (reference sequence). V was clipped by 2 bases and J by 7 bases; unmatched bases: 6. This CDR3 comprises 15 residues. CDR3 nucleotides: TGTGCCAGCAGCTTTCAGGGACAGTTAAATTCACCCCTCCACTTT. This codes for CASSFQGQLNSPLHF.

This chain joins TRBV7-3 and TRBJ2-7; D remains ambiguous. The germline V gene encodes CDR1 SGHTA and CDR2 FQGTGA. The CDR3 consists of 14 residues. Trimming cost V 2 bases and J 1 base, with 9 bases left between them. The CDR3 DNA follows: TGTGCCAGCAGCTTAGGGCCGGTTTCCTACGAGCAGTACTTC. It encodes CASSLGPVSYEQYF.

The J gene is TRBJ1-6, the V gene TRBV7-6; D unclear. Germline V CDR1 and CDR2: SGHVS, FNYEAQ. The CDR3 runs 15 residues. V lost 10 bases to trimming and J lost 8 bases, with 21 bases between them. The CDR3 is CANPPRRWVDSPLHF. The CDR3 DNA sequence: TGTGCCAACCCCCCTAGGAGGTGGGTGGATTCACCCCTCCACTTT. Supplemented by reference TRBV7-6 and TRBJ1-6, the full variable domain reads GAGVSQSPRYKVTKRGQDVALRCDPISGHVSLYWYRQALGQGPEFLTYFNYEAQQDKSGLPNDRFSAERPEGSISTLTIQRTEQRDSAMYRCANPPRRWVDSPLHFGNGTRLTVT.

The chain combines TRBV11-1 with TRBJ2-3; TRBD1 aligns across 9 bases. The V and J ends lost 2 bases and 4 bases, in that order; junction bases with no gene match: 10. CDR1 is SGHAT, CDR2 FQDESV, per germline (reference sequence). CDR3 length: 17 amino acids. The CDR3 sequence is CASSLKGGQGFADTQYF. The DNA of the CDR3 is TGTGCCAGCAGCTTAAAAGGGGGACAGGGATTCGCAGATACGCAGTATTTT.

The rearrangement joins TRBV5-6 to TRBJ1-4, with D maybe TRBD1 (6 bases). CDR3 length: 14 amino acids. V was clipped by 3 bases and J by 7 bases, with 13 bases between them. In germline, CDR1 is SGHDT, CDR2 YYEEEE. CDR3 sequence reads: CASSWAGGSEKLFF. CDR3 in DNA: TGTGCCAGCAGCTGGGCGGGGGGCAGTGAAAAACTGTTTTTT. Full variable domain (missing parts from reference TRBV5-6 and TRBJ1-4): DAGVTQSPTHLIKTRGQQVTLRCSPKSGHDTVSWYQQALGQGPQFIFQYYEEEERQRGNFPDRFSGHQFPNYSSELNVNALLLGDSALYLCASSWAGGSEKLFFGSGTQLSVL.

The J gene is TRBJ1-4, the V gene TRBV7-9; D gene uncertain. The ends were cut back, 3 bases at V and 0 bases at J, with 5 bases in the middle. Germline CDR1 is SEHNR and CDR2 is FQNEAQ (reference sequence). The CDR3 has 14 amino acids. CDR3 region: CASSFYATNEKLFF. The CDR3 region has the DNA TGTGCCAGCAGCTTTTATGCAACTAATGAAAAACTGTTTTTT.

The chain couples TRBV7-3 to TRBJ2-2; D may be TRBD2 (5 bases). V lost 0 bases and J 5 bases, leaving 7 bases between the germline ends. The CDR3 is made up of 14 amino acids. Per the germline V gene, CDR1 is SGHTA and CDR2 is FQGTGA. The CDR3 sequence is CASSLTAGTGELFF. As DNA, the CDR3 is TGTGCCAGCAGCTTAACTGCGGGTACCGGGGAGCTGTTTTTT.

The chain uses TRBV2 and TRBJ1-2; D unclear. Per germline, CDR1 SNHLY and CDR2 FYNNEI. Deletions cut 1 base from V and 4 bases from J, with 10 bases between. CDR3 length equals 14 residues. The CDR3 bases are TGTGCCAGCAGTGAAGGGTGGGGAGGCTATGGCTACACCTTC. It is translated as CASSEGWGGYGYTF.

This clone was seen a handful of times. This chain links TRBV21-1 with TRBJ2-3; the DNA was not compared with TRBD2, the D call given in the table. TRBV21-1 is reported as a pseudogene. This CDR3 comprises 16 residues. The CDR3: CASSKPLAGDPDTQYF. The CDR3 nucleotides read TGTGCCAGCAGCAAACCACTAGCGGGAGACCCAGATACGCAGTATTTT.

The CDR3 nucleotides are TGTGCCACCAGCAAAGGGGGGGCAGGGGCCTTCTCTGGGGCCAACGTCCTGACTTTC. This codes for CATSKGGAGAFSGANVLTF. The V call is TRBV15, the J call TRBJ2-6; D perhaps matches TRBD2 (7 bases). The germline V gene encodes CDR1 LNHNV and CDR2 YYDKDF (reference sequence). CDR3 size: 19 residues. V was clipped by 4 bases and J by 0 bases, with 19 bases between them.

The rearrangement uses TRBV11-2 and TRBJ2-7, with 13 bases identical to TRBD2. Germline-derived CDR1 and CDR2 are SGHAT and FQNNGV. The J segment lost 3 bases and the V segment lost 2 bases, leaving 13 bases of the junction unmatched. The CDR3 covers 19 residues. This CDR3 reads CASSLIPGLAGASVYEQYF. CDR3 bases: TGTGCCAGCAGCTTAATCCCCGGACTAGCGGGAGCTTCTGTCTACGAGCAGTACTTC.

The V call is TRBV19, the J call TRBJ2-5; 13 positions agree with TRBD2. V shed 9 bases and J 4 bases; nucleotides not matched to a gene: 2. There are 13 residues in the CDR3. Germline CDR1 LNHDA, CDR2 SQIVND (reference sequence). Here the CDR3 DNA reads TGTGCCAGAAGACTAGCGGGAGGAGAGACCCAGTACTTC. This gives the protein CARRLAGGETQYF.

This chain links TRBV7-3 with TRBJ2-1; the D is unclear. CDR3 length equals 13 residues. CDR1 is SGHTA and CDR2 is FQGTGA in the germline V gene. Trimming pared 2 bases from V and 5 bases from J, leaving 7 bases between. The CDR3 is CASSLYTNNEQFF. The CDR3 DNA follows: TGTGCCAGCAGCTTATACACCAACAATGAGCAGTTCTTC.

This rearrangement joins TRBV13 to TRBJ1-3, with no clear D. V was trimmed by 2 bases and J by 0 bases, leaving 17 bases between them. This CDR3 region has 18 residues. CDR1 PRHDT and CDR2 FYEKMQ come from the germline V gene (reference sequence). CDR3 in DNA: TGTGCCAGCAGCTTATTAGCCGAGGAAGAGTTCTCTGGAAACACCATATATTTT. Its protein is CASSLLAEEEFSGNTIYF.

The CDR3 reads CASSMVTNTGELFF. CDR3 nucleotides: TGTGCCAGTAGTATGGTTACAAACACCGGGGAGCTGTTTTTT. The genes are TRBV19 and TRBJ2-2, with unresolved D. CDR1 is LNHDA, CDR2 SQIVND, per germline (reference sequence). This CDR3 region has 14 residues. Trimming took off 3 bases at V and 2 bases at J, with 7 bases between the two ends.

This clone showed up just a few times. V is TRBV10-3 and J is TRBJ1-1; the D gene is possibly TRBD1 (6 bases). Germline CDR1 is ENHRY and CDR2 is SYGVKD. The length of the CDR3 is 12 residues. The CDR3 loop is CAITRGGTEAFF. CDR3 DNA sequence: TGTGCTATTACCCGAGGGGGTACTGAAGCTTTCTTT.

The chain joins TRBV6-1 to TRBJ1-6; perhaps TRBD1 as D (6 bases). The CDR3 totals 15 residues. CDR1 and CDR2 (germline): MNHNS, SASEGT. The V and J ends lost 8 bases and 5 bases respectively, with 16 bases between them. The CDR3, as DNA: TGTGCCAGCGAGGACAGTCGGGTTGATAATTCACCCCTCCACTTT. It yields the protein CASEDSRVDNSPLHF.

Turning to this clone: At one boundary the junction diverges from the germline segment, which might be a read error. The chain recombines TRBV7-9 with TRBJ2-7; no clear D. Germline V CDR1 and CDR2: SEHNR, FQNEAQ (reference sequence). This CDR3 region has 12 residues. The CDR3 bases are TGTTCCAGCAGCTTAGAATCCGGGGAGCAGTACTTC. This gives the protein CSSSLESGEQYF.

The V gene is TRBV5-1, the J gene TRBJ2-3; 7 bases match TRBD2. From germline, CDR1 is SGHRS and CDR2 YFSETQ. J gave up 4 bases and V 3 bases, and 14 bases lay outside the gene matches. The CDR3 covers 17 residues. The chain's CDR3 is CASSSGTGSGIADTQYF. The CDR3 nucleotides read TGCGCCAGCAGCTCGGGCACTGGGAGCGGGATCGCAGATACGCAGTATTTT.

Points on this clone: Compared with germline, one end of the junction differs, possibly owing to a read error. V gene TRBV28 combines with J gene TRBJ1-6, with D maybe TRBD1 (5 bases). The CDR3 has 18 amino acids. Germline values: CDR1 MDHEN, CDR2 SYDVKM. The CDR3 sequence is CASRPRPGLSSYNPPLHF. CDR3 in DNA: TGTGCCAGCAGGCCCCGGCCAGGGCTGAGCTCCTATAATCCACCCCTCCACTTT.

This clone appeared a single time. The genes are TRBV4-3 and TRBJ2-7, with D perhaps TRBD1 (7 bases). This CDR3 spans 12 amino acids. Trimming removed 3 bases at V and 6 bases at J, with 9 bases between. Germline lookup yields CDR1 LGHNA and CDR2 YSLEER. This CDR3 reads CASSQQGGEQYF. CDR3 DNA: TGCGCCAGCAGCCAGCAGGGGGGCGAGCAGTACTTC.

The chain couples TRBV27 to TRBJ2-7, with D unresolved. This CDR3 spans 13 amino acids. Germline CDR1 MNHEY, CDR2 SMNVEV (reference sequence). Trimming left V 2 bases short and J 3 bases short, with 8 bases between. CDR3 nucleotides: TGTGCCAGCAGTTTAGGAGTAATCTACGAGCAGTACTTC. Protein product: CASSLGVIYEQYF.

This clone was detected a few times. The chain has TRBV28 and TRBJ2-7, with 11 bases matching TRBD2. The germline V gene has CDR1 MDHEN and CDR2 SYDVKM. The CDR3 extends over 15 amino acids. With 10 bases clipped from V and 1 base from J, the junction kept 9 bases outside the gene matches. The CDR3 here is CAINPGTSGSYEQYF. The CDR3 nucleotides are TGTGCCATCAACCCCGGGACTAGCGGTTCCTACGAGCAGTACTTC.

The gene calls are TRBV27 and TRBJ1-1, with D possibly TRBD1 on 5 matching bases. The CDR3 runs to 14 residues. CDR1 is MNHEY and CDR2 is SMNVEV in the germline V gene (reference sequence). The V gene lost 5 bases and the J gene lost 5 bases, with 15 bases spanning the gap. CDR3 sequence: CASSLLTRGTEAFF. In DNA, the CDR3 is TGTGCCAGCAGTCTACTCACCCGGGGGACTGAAGCTTTCTTT.

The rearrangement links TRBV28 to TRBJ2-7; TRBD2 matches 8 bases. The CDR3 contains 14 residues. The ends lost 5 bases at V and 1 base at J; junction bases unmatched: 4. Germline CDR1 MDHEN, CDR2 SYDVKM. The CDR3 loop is CASSSGGHSYEQYF. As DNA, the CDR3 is TGTGCCAGCAGTAGCGGGGGCCATTCCTACGAGCAGTACTTC.

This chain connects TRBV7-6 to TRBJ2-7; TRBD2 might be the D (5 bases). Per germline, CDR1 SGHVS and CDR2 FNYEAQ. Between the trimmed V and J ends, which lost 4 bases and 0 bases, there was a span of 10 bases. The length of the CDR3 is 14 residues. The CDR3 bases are TGTGCCAGCAGCTCCGGACTTGTCTCCTACGAGCAGTACTTC. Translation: CASSSGLVSYEQYF.

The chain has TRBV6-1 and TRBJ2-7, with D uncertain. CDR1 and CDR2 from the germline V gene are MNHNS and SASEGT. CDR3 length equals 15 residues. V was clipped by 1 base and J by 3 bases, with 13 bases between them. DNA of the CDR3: TGTGCCAGCAGTGAAGGGGCAGGCATTCGCTACGAGCAGTACTTC. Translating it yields CASSEGAGIRYEQYF.

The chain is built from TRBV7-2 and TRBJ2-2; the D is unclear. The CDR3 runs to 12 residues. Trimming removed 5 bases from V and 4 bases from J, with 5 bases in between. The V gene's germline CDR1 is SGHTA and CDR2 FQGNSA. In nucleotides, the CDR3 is TGTGCCAGCAGCCCATCCACCGGGGAGCTGTTTTTT. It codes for CASSPSTGELFF.